Shown below are 26 T cell receptor beta chains from a single sample sequenced in a study of T cells in Graves' hyperthyroidism and ophthalmopathy. Regions amplified from RNA transcripts were the TCR beta CDR3 regions. TCR CDR3 underwent first-round RT-PCR with the HTBI primer set. TCRdb re-analysed the multiplex PCR reads in MiXCR, keeping a single row per CDR3 protein. The table has 30,000 to 40,000 distinct CDR3 sequences, 49% seen once; the top ten hold about 6%. The specimen was blood. All receptors derive from a woman between 45 and 60 years old with Graves' hyperthyroidism that later progressed to Graves' ophthalmopathy.

The gene calls are TRBV7-6 and TRBJ1-4; D unresolved. The V gene lost 5 bases and the J gene lost 12 bases, with 13 bases spanning the gap. In germline, CDR1 is SGHVS, CDR2 FNYEAQ. This CDR3 is built from 12 residues. Here the CDR3 reads CASSPLAGELFF. The CDR3 nucleotides read TGTGCCAGCAGCCCACTAGCGGGAGAACTGTTTTTT.

J is TRBJ2-7 and V is TRBV7-8, with D possibly being TRBD2 (7 bases). The germline CDR1 and CDR2 sequences are SGHVS and FQNEAQ. This CDR3 region has 14 residues. Trimming shortened V by 7 bases and J by 2 bases, and 15 bases separated the two germline ends. CDR3 sequence: CASIKGGATYEQYF. For the CDR3, the DNA is TGTGCCAGCATCAAAGGGGGGGCTACCTACGAGCAGTACTTC.

This chain connects TRBV20-1 to TRBJ2-7; TRBD2 aligns across 9 bases. This CDR3 is 14 amino acids long. J was trimmed by 2 bases and V by 3 bases; bases with no gene match: 5. Germline V gene lookup returns CDR1 DFQATT and CDR2 SNEGSKA (reference sequence). The CDR3 bases are TGCAGTGCTAGGGAAAGCGGGAGGACCTACGAGCAGTACTTC. Its protein product is CSARESGRTYEQYF.

V gene TRBV7-2 combines with J gene TRBJ1-1, with 7 nucleotides matching TRBD1. V gave up 4 bases and J gave up 4 bases; unmatched junction bases: 6. CDR3 length: 14 residues. Germline loops: CDR1 SGHTA, CDR2 FQGNSA. For the CDR3, the DNA is TGTGCCAGCAGCTGGGGCCCAGGGGGCACTGAAGCTTTCTTT. It encodes CASSWGPGGTEAFF.

The chain links TRBV12-3 or TRBV12-4 to TRBJ2-3, with TRBD2 as a possible D gene (5 bases). Trimming pared 7 bases from V and 11 bases from J, leaving 16 bases between. This CDR3 contains 12 residues. The CDR3 DNA sequence: TGTGCCAGCAAAAGCGGCTACAATGAGCAGTATTTT. Amino acid sequence: CASKSGYNEQYF.

The chain couples TRBV7-9 to TRBJ2-5; 10 bases match TRBD1. Per germline, CDR1 SEHNR and CDR2 FQNEAQ (reference sequence). Trimming at V came to 2 bases and at J to 5 bases, leaving 5 bases not matched to a gene. The CDR3 loop spans 15 amino acids. CDR3 residues: CASSLTGQGRETQYF. CDR3 nucleotides: TGTGCCAGCAGCTTAACGGGACAGGGGCGCGAGACCCAGTACTTC.

The chain combines TRBV2 with TRBJ1-2; D gene ambiguous. Germline CDR1 SNHLY, CDR2 FYNNEI. Trimming cost V 1 base and J 3 bases, with 18 bases left between them. There are 17 residues in the CDR3. Here the CDR3 DNA reads TGTGCCAGCAGTGAAGGCCCCCCCTGGAAACACGACTATGGCTACACCTTC. Amino acid sequence: CASSEGPPWKHDYGYTF.

This chain uses TRBV4-3 with TRBJ2-7; the D is unclear. CDR1 and CDR2 from the germline V gene are LGHNA and YSLEER. The CDR3 is 10 amino acids. The V gene lost 4 bases and the J gene lost 5 bases, with 3 bases spanning the gap. The CDR3 DNA follows: TGCGCCAGCAGCCGGGACGAGCAGTACTTC. It is translated as CASSRDEQYF.

This clonotype was seen at least ten times. V usage is TRBV9 and J usage is TRBJ2-1; D gene unclear. The CDR3 contains 14 residues. The germline V gene encodes CDR1 SGDLS and CDR2 YYNGEE. V shed 0 bases and J shed 6 bases, with 10 bases lying between them. The CDR3 nucleotides are TGTGCCAGCAGCGTAGTATCGGGCAGCAATGAGCAGTTCTTC. Translating gives CASSVVSGSNEQFF. Variable domain in full (rest from reference TRBV9 and TRBJ2-1): DSGVTQTPKHLITATGQRVTLRCSPRSGDLSVYWYQQSLDQGLQFLIQYYNGEERAKGNILERFSAQQFPDLHSELNLSSLELGDSALYFCASSVVSGSNEQFFGPGTRLTVL.

In this sample, this clonotype turned up many times. V gene TRBV5-1 combines with J gene TRBJ2-3; 7 bases are a match to TRBD2. The V gene's germline CDR1 is SGHRS and CDR2 YFSETQ. V shed 2 bases and J 0 bases; nucleotides not matched to a gene: 6. The CDR3 contains 16 residues. The DNA of the CDR3 is TGCGCCAGCAGCTTAGGAGCGGGGACCAGCACAGATACGCAGTATTTT. Its translation: CASSLGAGTSTDTQYF.

This clonotype was seen many times. This chain uses TRBV30 with TRBJ2-3; D not resolved. Per the germline V gene, CDR1 is GTSNPN and CDR2 is SVGIG (reference sequence). The CDR3 runs 13 residues. V lost 1 base, J lost 4 bases, and 9 bases lay in between. The CDR3 here is CAWSAGSPDTQYF. For the CDR3, the DNA is TGTGCCTGGAGTGCCGGGTCCCCAGATACGCAGTATTTT.

The CDR3 DNA reads as TGTGCCAGCAGCCTACTAGCGGGAGACTACAATGAGCAGTTCTTC. Its translation: CASSLLAGDYNEQFF. The genes are TRBV7-3 and TRBJ2-1; 11 positions agree with TRBD2. The CDR3 extends over 15 amino acids. Germline-derived CDR1 and CDR2 are SGHTA and FQGTGA. J was trimmed by 3 bases and V by 5 bases; bases with no gene match: 3.

This clonotype has at least ten counts. V gene TRBV6-6 combines with J gene TRBJ2-7; TRBD1 aligns across 8 bases. This CDR3 is built from 15 residues. After removal of 3 bases from V and 2 bases from J, the junction contained 6 bases not matched to a gene. Germline V gives CDR1 MNHNY, CDR2 SVGAGI (reference sequence). The CDR3 loop reads CASSYDRGPPYEQYF. DNA for the CDR3: TGTGCCAGCAGTTATGACAGGGGACCCCCCTACGAGCAGTACTTC.

DNA for the CDR3: TGCAGTGCGTCAGGAGGGGGGCCAGAGACCCAGTACTTC. Translation: CSASGGGPETQYF. The V gene is TRBV20-1, the J gene TRBJ2-5; D tentatively fits TRBD1 or TRBD2 (6 bases each). V lost 6 bases to trimming and J lost 4 bases, with 15 bases between them. The CDR3 runs 13 residues. Germline values: CDR1 DFQATT, CDR2 SNEGSKA (reference sequence).

At least ten counts were recorded for this clonotype. The V call is TRBV9, the J call TRBJ2-1; no clear D. V was clipped by 0 bases and J by 6 bases, with 10 bases between them. The CDR3 loop spans 14 amino acids. CDR1 and CDR2 from the germline V gene are SGDLS and YYNGEE. As DNA, the CDR3 is TGTGCCAGCAGCGTAGAGTCGGGCCCCAATGAGCAGTTCTTC. Its translation: CASSVESGPNEQFF. Drawing the rest from reference TRBV9 and TRBJ2-1, the complete variable domain is DSGVTQTPKHLITATGQRVTLRCSPRSGDLSVYWYQQSLDQGLQFLIQYYNGEERAKGNILERFSAQQFPDLHSELNLSSLELGDSALYFCASSVESGPNEQFFGPGTRLTVL.

The CDR3 sequence is CASSRGTGVYEEQYF. CDR3 DNA: TGTGCCAGCAGTCGAGGGACAGGGGTTTATGAAGAGCAGTACTTC. The chain joins TRBV12-3 or TRBV12-4 to TRBJ2-7; 10 nucleotides line up with TRBD1. The CDR3 is 15 residues long. V shed 5 bases and J 7 bases; nucleotides not matched to a gene: 11.

This clonotype was picked up many times. V and J are TRBV6-2 or TRBV6-3 and TRBJ2-5, with 9 nucleotides matching TRBD1. CDR1 is MNHEY and CDR2 is SVGEGT in the germline V gene. This CDR3 spans 13 amino acids. The junction had 9 bases not matched to a gene; V was cut back by 11 bases and J by 5 bases. CDR3 amino acids: CAHAQGARETQYF. CDR3 in DNA: TGTGCCCACGCACAGGGGGCGAGGGAGACCCAGTACTTC.

This sequence joins TRBV2 and TRBJ1-1; perhaps TRBD1 as D (5 bases). The CDR3 runs 14 residues. Trimming stripped 8 bases from V and 7 bases from J, with 20 bases between. Germline V gives CDR1 SNHLY, CDR2 FYNNEI. CDR3 protein: CASSPLLTADEAFF. As DNA, the CDR3 is TGTGCCAGCTCACCTCTTTTGACAGCGGATGAAGCTTTCTTT.

The J gene is TRBJ1-2, the V gene TRBV5-4, with 7 positions matching TRBD1. The V gene's germline CDR1 is SGHNT and CDR2 YYREEE (reference sequence). CDR3 length equals 15 residues. The trim removed 1 base at V and 5 bases at J, leaving 8 bases unmatched. For the CDR3, the DNA is TGTGCCAGCAGCTTGCCGACGCGACAGGGATATGGCTACACCTTC. It codes for CASSLPTRQGYGYTF. Together with reference TRBV5-4 and TRBJ1-2, the CDR3 gives the full variable domain: ETGVTQSPTHLIKTRGQQVTLRCSSQSGHNTVSWYQQALGQGPQFIFQYYREEENGRGNFPPRFSGLQFPNYSSELNVNALELDDSALYLCASSLPTRQGYGYTFGSGTRLTVV.

The chain links TRBV20-1 to TRBJ1-1; no clear D gene. The CDR3 is made up of 13 amino acids. CDR1 and CDR2 from the germline V gene are DFQATT and SNEGSKA (reference sequence). Trimming took 5 bases from V and 0 from J, leaving 10 bases between them. In DNA form, the CDR3 reads TGCAGTGCTTTTGGCAACTTGAACACTGAAGCTTTCTTT. Protein sequence: CSAFGNLNTEAFF.

Regarding this clonotype: Sequence at one end of the junction differs from germline and may be a read error. V and J are TRBV6-5 and TRBJ1-2, with D possibly matching TRBD1 (5 bases). This CDR3 region has 15 residues. Per the germline V gene, CDR1 is MNHEY and CDR2 is SVGAGI. Here the CDR3 reads CANSYSGQANYGYTF. DNA for the CDR3: TGTGCCAACAGTTACTCAGGGCAAGCTAACTATGGCTACACCTTC.

Concerning this clonotype itself: This may be a read error, as it is one base from a much larger clone. The conserved phenylalanine or tryptophan normally closing the CDR3 is absent here, so this likely arose from a read error. The V and J genes are TRBV28 and TRBJ2-3; unclear D gene. The CDR3 spans 16 residues. The germline gives CDR1 MDHEN, CDR2 SYDVKM. Trimming removed 0 bases from V and 0 bases from J, with 10 bases in between. This CDR3 reads CASSLCPYKSTDTQYL. CDR3 sequence (DNA): TGTGCCAGCAGTTTATGCCCCTATAAGAGCACAGATACGCAGTATCTT.

This clonotype has just a few counts. The chain combines TRBV9 with TRBJ1-6; no reliable D call. CDR1 and CDR2 from the germline V gene are SGDLS and YYNGEE. This CDR3 is built from 12 residues. Trimming took 0 bases from V and 8 from J, leaving 3 bases between them. The CDR3 loop reads CASSVGDSPLHF. The CDR3 bases are TGTGCCAGCAGCGTAGGGGATTCACCCCTCCACTTT.

The gene calls are TRBV7-3 and TRBJ2-7; 7 nucleotides line up with TRBD1. The trim removed 3 bases at V and 6 bases at J, leaving 20 bases unmatched. The length of the CDR3 is 18 residues. CDR1 is SGHTA, CDR2 FQGTGA, per germline. The DNA of the CDR3 is TGTGCCAGCAGCTTTAGCCGAGGGACAGCTTGGAACCCACGCGAGCAGTACTTC. It codes for CASSFSRGTAWNPREQYF. Full variable domain (outside the CDR3, taken from reference TRBV7-3 and TRBJ2-7): GAGVSQTPSNKVTEKGKYVELRCDPISGHTALYWYRQSLGQGPEFLIYFQGTGAADDSGLPNDRFFAVRPEGSVSTLKIQRTERGDSAVYLCASSFSRGTAWNPREQYFGPGTRLTVT.

The CDR3 DNA follows: TGTGCCAGCAGCGTAAACGGGACAGGGGGCTACGAGCAGTACTTC. This sequence encodes CASSVNGTGGYEQYF. This sequence joins TRBV9 and TRBJ2-7; TRBD1 matches at 11 bases. With V trimmed by 1 base and J by 3 bases, 3 bases remained unmatched. This CDR3 comprises 15 residues. Per germline, CDR1 SGDLS and CDR2 YYNGEE. The full variable domain, its missing parts supplied by reference TRBV9 and TRBJ2-7, is DSGVTQTPKHLITATGQRVTLRCSPRSGDLSVYWYQQSLDQGLQFLIQYYNGEERAKGNILERFSAQQFPDLHSELNLSSLELGDSALYFCASSVNGTGGYEQYFGPGTRLTVT.

This rearrangement joins TRBV14 to TRBJ2-7; 10 positions agree with TRBD2. CDR3 size: 13 residues. V shed 6 bases and J 9 bases; nucleotides not matched to a gene: 8. CDR1 and CDR2 (germline): SGHDN, FVKESK. CDR3 in DNA: TGTGCCAGCAGACTAGCGGGGTCTTTAGTGCAGTACTTC. Encoded protein: CASRLAGSLVQYF.